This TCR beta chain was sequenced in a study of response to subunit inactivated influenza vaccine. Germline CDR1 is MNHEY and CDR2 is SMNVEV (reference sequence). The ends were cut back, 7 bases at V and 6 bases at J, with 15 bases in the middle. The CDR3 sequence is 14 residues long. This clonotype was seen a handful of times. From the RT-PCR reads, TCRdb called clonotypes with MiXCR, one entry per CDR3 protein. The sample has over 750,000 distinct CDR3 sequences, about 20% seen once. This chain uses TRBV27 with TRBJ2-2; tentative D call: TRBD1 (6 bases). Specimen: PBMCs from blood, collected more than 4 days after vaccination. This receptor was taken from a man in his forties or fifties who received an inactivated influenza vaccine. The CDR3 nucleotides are TGTGCCAGCAACAGGGCCGGTGGGTCCGGGGAGCTGTTTTTT. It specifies CASNRAGGSGELFF.